The sample holds a few counts of the clone carrying this T cell receptor (beta chain). The antigen remains undetermined. These data originate in a study of T-cell memory formation after mild COVID-19. Study context: Largely, the TCR clusters proved donor specific.

Germline V lookup: CDR1 SGHRS, CDR2 YFSETQ. CDR3 length: 12 amino acids. Trimming took off 4 bases at V and 6 bases at J, with 10 bases between the two ends. TCRdb redid the calling of the 5' RACE reads with MiXCR, one entry per CDR3 protein. The sample records just over 60,000 distinct CDR3 sequences, 9% to 9.5% being singletons. Whole-study results and caveats: Later expanders leaned CD4+, whereas clones that contracted between day 15 and 85 were balanced CD4/CD8.

J is TRBJ1-2 and V is TRBV5-1, with D uncertain. Material for sequencing was PBMCs or a T cell subset sorted from them (not recorded which). The source of this sequence is a young man who had mild COVID-19 (a few samples of this study predate the infection). Cell type and time point are not known. The CDR3 DNA reads as TGCGCCAGCAGCCGAGGTGAGGATGGCTACACCTTC. Protein product: CASSRGEDGYTF.